A single sample is the source of the 19 T cell receptor beta chains below, sequenced in a study of tumor-infiltrating lymphocytes in primary liver carcinoma. Alongside blood RNA obtained from unsorted whole blood, germline DNA was also extracted. A constant-region primer served to make TCR beta cDNA from 500 to 550 ng total RNA. Three nested multiplex PCR rounds, a slightly modified ARM-PCR method, built the TCR beta libraries. With TRBV1-TRBV30 forward primers and a C-beta reverse primer, the first two PCR rounds were run for about 10 cycles each. TCRdb fed the multiplex PCR reads into MiXCR, producing one record per CDR3 protein. The table includes about 350,000 distinct CDR3 sequences, 65% detected once. Sequencing was carried out using peripheral blood. The origin of the receptors is a man in his forties with primary liver carcinoma and hepatitis B virus infection.

This sequence joins TRBV4-3 and TRBJ2-3; D may be TRBD1 (6 bases). The ends were cut back, 11 bases at V and 6 bases at J, with 24 bases in the middle. This CDR3 region has 15 residues. CDR1 is LGHNA and CDR2 is YSLEER in the germline V gene. This chain's CDR3 is CAGSQGSGGWDTQYF. CDR3 bases: TGCGCCGGTAGCCAAGGATCTGGGGGCTGGGATACGCAGTATTTT.

As concerns this clonotype: This may arise from a read error, as a much more abundant clone is one base away. The rearrangement links TRBV29-1 to TRBJ2-5, with D perhaps TRBD2 (5 bases). Germline CDR1 and CDR2: SQVTM and ANQGSEA. The V gene lost 5 bases and the J gene lost 4 bases, with 17 bases spanning the gap. The CDR3 covers 14 residues. The CDR3 DNA is TGCAGCGTTCCGGGCTTTACGGCGGGAGAGACCCAGTACTTC. It encodes CSVPGFTAGETQYF.

This clonotype was observed a few times. V is TRBV5-1 and J is TRBJ2-3, with TRBD1 matching over 9 bases. Germline values: CDR1 SGHRS, CDR2 YFSETQ. J lost 5 bases, V lost 4 bases, and 5 bases had no gene match. The CDR3 has 14 residues. The chain's CDR3 is CASSTGQGKDTQYF. DNA of the CDR3: TGCGCCAGCAGCACCGGACAGGGGAAAGATACGCAGTATTTT.

This clonotype was picked up a small number of times. This chain connects TRBV6-7 to TRBJ2-1; possible D gene TRBD2, 6 bases. TRBV6-7 belongs to the ORF category, with a function that is uncertain. The CDR3 totals 14 residues. V was cut by 4 bases and J by 7 bases, with 14 bases left in between. The CDR3 sequence is CASSSPTGVNEQFF. CDR3 coding DNA: TGTGCCAGCAGTTCCCCCACGGGAGTAAATGAGCAGTTCTTC.

As concerns this clonotype: This may arise from a read error, as a much more abundant clone is one base away. The gene calls are TRBV6-6 and TRBJ2-7; possible D gene TRBD1, 6 bases. CDR3 length: 13 amino acids. Germline V lookup: CDR1 MNHNY, CDR2 SVGAGI (reference sequence). This CDR3 reads CASSLTGSNEQYF. CDR3 DNA sequence: TGTGCCAGCAGCTTGACAGGCTCCAACGAGCAGTACTTC.

The V and J genes are TRBV12-3 or TRBV12-4 and TRBJ1-4; the D is unclear. Trimming stripped 5 bases from V and 4 bases from J, with 14 bases between. The CDR3 extends over 15 amino acids. In nucleotides, the CDR3 is TGTGCCAGCAGTCCCCGGACGTGTAATAATGAAAAACTGTTTTTT. Residues: CASSPRTCNNEKLFF.

V and J are TRBV20-1 and TRBJ2-7; D ambiguous. The CDR3 has 12 residues. Germline assignment: CDR1 DFQATT and CDR2 SNEGSKA (reference sequence). CDR3 bases: TGCAGCCTACTGAACCCCACCTACGAGCAGTACTTC. Its translation is CSLLNPTYEQYF.

This clonotype turned up a few times. The chain couples TRBV10-3 to TRBJ2-3; D is ambiguous. CDR3 length: 14 amino acids. CDR1 and CDR2 from the germline V gene are ENHRY and SYGVKD. V was shortened by 4 bases and J by 0 bases, with 8 bases between the two germline ends. The CDR3 here is CAISVGPSTDTQYF. The CDR3, as DNA: TGTGCCATCAGTGTCGGGCCGAGCACAGATACGCAGTATTTT.

The rearrangement uses TRBV14 and TRBJ1-1; D uncertain. Trimming took 1 base from V and 0 from J, leaving 6 bases between them. The CDR3 spans 14 residues. Germline V gives CDR1 SGHDN, CDR2 FVKESK. In DNA, the CDR3 is TGTGCCAGCAGCCAAGCAGATTTGAACACTGAAGCTTTCTTT. This codes for CASSQADLNTEAFF.

This clonotype has ten or more counts. The rearrangement links TRBV11-2 to TRBJ2-7; D may be TRBD2 (5 bases). Trimming removed 2 bases from V and 2 bases from J, with 19 bases in between. Germline-derived CDR1 and CDR2 are SGHAT and FQNNGV. This CDR3 region has 17 residues. This CDR3 is CASSLKRVGQAAYEQYF. DNA of the CDR3: TGTGCCAGCAGCTTAAAGAGGGTAGGCCAGGCAGCCTACGAGCAGTACTTC.

As for this clonotype: This could be a read error, since a much larger clone is one nucleotide away. The rearrangement links TRBV6-1 to TRBJ2-1, with D perhaps being TRBD1 or TRBD2 (5 bases each). Trimming left V 6 bases short and J 7 bases short, with 19 bases between. The germline gives CDR1 MNHNS, CDR2 SASEGT. The CDR3 runs to 15 residues. CDR3 in amino acids: CASSPLVGRPNEQFF. DNA for the CDR3: TGTGCCAGCAGCCCACTAGTGGGGCGACCTAATGAGCAGTTCTTC.

Many counts were recorded for this clonotype. The chain recombines TRBV29-1 with TRBJ1-1; D remains unclear. The CDR3 totals 10 residues. Germline CDR1 SQVTM, CDR2 ANQGSEA. V lost 2 bases, J lost 3 bases, and 1 base lay in between. The CDR3 DNA reads TGCAGCGTTGAATACACTGAAGCTTTCTTT. This gives the protein CSVEYTEAFF.

A remark on this clonotype: At one of its ends the junction is not consistent with the germline gene, which may arise from a read error. The chain combines TRBV4-2 with TRBJ2-6, with D maybe TRBD2 (6 bases). The CDR3 totals 15 residues. Germline V gene sequence: CDR1 LGHNA, CDR2 YNFKEQ. In nucleotides, the CDR3 is TGTGCCGGCAGCGGGTGTTCCTCTGGGGCCAACGTCCTGACTTTC. Its protein product is CAGSGCSSGANVLTF.

The rearrangement joins TRBV5-4 to TRBJ1-6; perhaps TRBD1 as D (5 bases). This CDR3 has 15 amino acids. Trimming stripped 4 bases from V and 5 bases from J, with 13 bases between. In germline, CDR1 is SGHNT, CDR2 YYREEE (reference sequence). The CDR3 DNA is TGTGCCAGCAGCCCCCAGGTAGGGGATAATTCACCCCTCCACTTT. It specifies CASSPQVGDNSPLHF.

Concerning this clonotype itself: As the CDR3 is not closed by the conserved phenylalanine or tryptophan, this likely results from a read error. V and J are TRBV7-9 and TRBJ2-2; D might be TRBD2 (6 bases). Germline lookup yields CDR1 SEHNR and CDR2 FQNEAQ (reference sequence). V shed 5 bases and J shed 0 bases, with 16 bases lying between them. There are 17 residues in the CDR3. The CDR3 region has the DNA TGTGCCAGCAGCATCCCTGGGACTGAAACGAACACCGGGGAGCTGTTTTAT. Amino acids: CASSIPGTETNTGELFY.

Note on this clonotype: This may be a read error, as it is one base from a much larger clone. The chain employs TRBV10-2 and TRBJ2-3, with D tentatively TRBD1 (6 bases). The CDR3 has 14 residues. Germline V gene lookup returns CDR1 WSHSY and CDR2 SAAADI. V was cut by 4 bases and J by 2 bases, with 10 bases left in between. As DNA, the CDR3 is TGCGCCAGCAGTGGGACAGATGACACAGATACGCAGTATTTT. It encodes CASSGTDDTDTQYF.

This clonotype was seen at least ten times. The chain recombines TRBV6-5 with TRBJ2-2, with D maybe TRBD2 (5 bases). V was cut by 6 bases and J by 0 bases, with 14 bases left in between. Per the germline V gene, CDR1 is MNHEY and CDR2 is SVGAGI. This CDR3 comprises 16 residues. For the CDR3, the DNA is TGTGCCAGCAGACGCAAACACGGGACGAACACCGGGGAGCTGTTTTTT. It yields the protein CASRRKHGTNTGELFF.

On this clonotype: A read error may explain this, as a much larger clone is one base away. This chain uses TRBV4-1 with TRBJ2-3, with TRBD1 as a possible D gene (5 bases). In germline, CDR1 is MGHRA, CDR2 YSYEKL. This CDR3 region has 17 residues. V lost 0 bases and J 6 bases, leaving 19 bases between the germline ends. CDR3 loop: CASSQEVAGFRWDTQYF. DNA of the CDR3: TGCGCCAGCAGCCAAGAAGTTGCAGGGTTCCGGTGGGATACGCAGTATTTT.

The rearrangement uses TRBV11-2 and TRBJ2-7; the D is unclear. Trimming took 2 bases from V and 6 from J, leaving 14 bases between them. The CDR3 consists of 14 residues. Germline loops: CDR1 SGHAT, CDR2 FQNNGV. The CDR3 loop is CASSLYVKPLEQYF. In nucleotides, the CDR3 is TGTGCCAGCAGCTTATATGTTAAGCCCCTCGAGCAGTACTTC.